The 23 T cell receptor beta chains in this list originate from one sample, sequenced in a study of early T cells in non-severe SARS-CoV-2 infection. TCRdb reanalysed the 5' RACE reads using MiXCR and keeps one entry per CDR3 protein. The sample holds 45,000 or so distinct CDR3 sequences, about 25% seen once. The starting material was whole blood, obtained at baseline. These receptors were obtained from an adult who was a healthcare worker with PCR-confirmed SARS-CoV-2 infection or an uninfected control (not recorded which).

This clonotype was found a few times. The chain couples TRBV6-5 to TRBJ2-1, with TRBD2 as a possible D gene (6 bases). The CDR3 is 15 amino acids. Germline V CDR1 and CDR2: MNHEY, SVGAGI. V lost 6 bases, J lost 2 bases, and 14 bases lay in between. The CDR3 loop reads CASREGQGTYNEQFF. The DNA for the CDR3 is TGTGCCAGCAGGGAGGGGCAGGGTACCTACAATGAGCAGTTCTTC.

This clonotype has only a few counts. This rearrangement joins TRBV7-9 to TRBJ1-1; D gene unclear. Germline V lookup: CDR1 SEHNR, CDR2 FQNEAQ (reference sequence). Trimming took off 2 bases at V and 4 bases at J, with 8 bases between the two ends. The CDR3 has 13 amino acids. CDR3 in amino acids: CASSLSGSTEAFF. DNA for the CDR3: TGTGCCAGCAGCTTATCAGGCAGCACTGAAGCTTTCTTT.

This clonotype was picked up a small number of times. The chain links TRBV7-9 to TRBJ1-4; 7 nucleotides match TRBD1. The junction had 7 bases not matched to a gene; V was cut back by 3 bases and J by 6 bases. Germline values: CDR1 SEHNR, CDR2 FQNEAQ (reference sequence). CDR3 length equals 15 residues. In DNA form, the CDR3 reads TGTGCCAGCAGCTTGAGGGGGCCGGGCGATGAAAAACTGTTTTTT. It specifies CASSLRGPGDEKLFF.

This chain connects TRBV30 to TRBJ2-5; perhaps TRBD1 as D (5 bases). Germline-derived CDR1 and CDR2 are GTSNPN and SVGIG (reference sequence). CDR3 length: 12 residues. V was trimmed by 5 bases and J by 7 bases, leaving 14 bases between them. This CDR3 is CAWGRELWTQYF. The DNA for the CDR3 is TGTGCCTGGGGCAGGGAACTGTGGACCCAGTACTTC.

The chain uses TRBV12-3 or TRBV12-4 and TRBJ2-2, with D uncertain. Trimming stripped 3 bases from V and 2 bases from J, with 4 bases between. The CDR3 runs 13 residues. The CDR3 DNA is TGTGCCAGCAGTTTGATAAACACCGGGGAGCTGTTTTTT. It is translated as CASSLINTGELFF.

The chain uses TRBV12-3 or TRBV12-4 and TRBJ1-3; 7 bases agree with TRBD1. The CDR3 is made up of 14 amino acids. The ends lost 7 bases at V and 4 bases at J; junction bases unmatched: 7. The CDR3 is CASTEGAGGNTIYF. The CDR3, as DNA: TGTGCCAGCACCGAGGGGGCGGGAGGAAACACCATATATTTT.

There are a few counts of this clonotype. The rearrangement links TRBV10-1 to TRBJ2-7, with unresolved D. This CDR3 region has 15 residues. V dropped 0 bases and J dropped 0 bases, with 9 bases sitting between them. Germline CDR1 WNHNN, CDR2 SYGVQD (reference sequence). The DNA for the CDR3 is TGCGCCAGCAGTGAGTCGCCCTTTAGCTCCTACGAGCAGTACTTC. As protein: CASSESPFSSYEQYF.

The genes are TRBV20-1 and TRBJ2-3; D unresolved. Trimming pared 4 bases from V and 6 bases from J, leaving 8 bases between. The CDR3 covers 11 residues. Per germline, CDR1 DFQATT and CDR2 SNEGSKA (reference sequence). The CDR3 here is CSAIPRDTQYF. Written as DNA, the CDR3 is TGCAGTGCTATACCCCGCGATACGCAGTATTTT.

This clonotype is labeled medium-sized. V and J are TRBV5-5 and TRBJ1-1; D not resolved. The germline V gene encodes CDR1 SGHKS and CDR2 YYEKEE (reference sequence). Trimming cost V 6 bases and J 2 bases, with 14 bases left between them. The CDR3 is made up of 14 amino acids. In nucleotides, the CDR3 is TGTGCCAGCACCCTCGAGCAGGTAAACACTGAAGCTTTCTTT. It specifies CASTLEQVNTEAFF.

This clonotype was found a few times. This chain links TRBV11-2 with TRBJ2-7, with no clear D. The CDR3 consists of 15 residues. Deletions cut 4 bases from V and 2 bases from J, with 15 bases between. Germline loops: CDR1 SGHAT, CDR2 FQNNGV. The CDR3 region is CASSSPEASPYEQYF. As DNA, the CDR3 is TGTGCCAGCAGCTCCCCAGAAGCGTCGCCCTACGAGCAGTACTTC.

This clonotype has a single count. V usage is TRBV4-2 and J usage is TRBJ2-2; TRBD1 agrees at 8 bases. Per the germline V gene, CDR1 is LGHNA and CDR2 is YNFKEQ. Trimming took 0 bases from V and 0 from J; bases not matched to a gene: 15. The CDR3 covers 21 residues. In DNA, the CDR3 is TGTGCCAGCAGCCAAGATAGGAAGGACAGGGAAAGGAGCGCGAACACCGGGGAGCTGTTTTTT. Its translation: CASSQDRKDRERSANTGELFF.

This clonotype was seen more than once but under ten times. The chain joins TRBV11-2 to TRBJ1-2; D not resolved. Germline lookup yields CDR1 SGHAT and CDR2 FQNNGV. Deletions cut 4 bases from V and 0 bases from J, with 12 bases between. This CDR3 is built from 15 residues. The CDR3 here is CASSYRTGANYGYTF. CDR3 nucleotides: TGTGCCAGCAGCTATCGTACGGGCGCTAACTATGGCTACACCTTC.

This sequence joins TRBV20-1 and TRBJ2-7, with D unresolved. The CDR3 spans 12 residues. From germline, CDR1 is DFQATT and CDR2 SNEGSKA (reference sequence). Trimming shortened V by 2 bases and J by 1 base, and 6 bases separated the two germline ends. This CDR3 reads CSARFRSYEQYF. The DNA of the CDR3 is TGCAGTGCTAGATTCAGATCCTACGAGCAGTACTTC.

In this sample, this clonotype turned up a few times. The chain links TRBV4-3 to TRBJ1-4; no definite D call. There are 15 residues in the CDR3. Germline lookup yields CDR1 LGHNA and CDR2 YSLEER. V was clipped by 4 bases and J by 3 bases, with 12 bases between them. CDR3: CASSPGGRANEKLFF. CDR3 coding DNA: TGCGCCAGCAGCCCTGGAGGACGGGCTAATGAAAAACTGTTTTTT.

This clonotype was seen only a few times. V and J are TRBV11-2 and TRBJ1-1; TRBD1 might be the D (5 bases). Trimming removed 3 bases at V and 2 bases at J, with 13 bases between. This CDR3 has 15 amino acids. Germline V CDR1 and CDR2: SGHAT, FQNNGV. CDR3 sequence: CASSFGTGYNTEAFF. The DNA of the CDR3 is TGTGCCAGCAGCTTTGGCACAGGATATAACACTGAAGCTTTCTTT. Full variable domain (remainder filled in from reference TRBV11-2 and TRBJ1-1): EAGVAQSPRYKIIEKRQSVAFWCNPISGHATLYWYQQILGQGPKLLIQFQNNGVVDDSQLPKDRFSAERLKGVDSTLKIQPAKLEDSAVYLCASSFGTGYNTEAFFGQGTRLTVV.

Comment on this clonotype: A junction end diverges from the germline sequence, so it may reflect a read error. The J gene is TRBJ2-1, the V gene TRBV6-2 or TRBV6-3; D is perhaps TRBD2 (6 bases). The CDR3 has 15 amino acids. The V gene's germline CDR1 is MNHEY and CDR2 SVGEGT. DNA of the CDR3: TGTGCCAGCACTTACGGGCGGGGTCCCTCGGATGAGCAGTTCTTC. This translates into CASTYGRGPSDEQFF.

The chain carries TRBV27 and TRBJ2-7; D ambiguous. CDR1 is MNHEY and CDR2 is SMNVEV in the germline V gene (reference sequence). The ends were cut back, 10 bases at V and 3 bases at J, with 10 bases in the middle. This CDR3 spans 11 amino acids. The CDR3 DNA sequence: TGTGCCACTAGGGTAAACTACGAGCAGTACTTC. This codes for CATRVNYEQYF.

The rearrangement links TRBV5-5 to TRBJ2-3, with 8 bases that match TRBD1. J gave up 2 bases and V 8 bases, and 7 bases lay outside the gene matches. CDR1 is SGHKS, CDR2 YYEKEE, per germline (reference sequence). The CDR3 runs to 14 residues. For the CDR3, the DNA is TGTGCCAGTCATCCGGGACAGGACACAGATACGCAGTATTTT. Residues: CASHPGQDTDTQYF.

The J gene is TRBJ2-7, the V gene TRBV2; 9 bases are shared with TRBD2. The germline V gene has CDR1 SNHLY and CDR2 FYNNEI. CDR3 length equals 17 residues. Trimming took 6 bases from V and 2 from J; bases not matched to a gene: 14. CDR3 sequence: CASSPAGGLSPTYEQYF. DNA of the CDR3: TGTGCCAGCAGCCCAGCGGGGGGCCTTTCTCCCACCTACGAGCAGTACTTC.

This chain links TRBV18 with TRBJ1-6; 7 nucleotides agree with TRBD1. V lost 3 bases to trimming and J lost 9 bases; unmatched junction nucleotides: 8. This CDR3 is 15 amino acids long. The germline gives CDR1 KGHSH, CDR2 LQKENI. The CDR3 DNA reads TGTGCCAGCTCACCCCGGGACAGCGAGGTTTCACCCCTCCACTTT. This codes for CASSPRDSEVSPLHF.

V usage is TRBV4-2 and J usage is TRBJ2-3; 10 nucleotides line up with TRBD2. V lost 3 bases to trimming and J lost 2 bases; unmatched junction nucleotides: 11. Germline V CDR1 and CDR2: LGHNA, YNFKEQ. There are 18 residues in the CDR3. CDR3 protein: CASSQPHSGGKPTDTQYF. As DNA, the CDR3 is TGTGCCAGCAGCCAGCCGCATAGCGGGGGGAAGCCCACAGATACGCAGTATTTT.

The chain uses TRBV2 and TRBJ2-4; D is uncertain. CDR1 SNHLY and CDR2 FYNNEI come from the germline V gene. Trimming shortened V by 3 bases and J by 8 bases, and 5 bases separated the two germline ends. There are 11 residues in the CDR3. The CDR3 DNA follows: TGTGCCAGCAGTGAGAGGTACATTCAGTACTTC. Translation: CASSERYIQYF.

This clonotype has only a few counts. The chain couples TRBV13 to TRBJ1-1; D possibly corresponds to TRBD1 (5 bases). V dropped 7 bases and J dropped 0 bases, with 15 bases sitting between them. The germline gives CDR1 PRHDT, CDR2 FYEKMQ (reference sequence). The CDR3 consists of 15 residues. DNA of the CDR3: TGTGCCAGCACCTCTACCAGGGAGCTGAACACTGAAGCTTTCTTT. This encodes CASTSTRELNTEAFF.